Below, 25 T cell receptor beta chains from the same sample are listed, as sequenced in a study of blood T cells in healthy people across ages. Next came a second PCR, run for about 6 to 11 cycles, which used a sample-barcoded 5' primer along with a J-beta primer mix. Via MiXCR, TCRdb re-called the 5' RACE reads, giving one row per CDR3 protein. The sample yields about 1,600,000 distinct CDR3 sequences, 35% to 45% seen once. Input material: blood. The receptors were gathered from a woman aged 18-29 years in good health.

The CDR3 bases are TGTGCCAGCAGCTCCCGGACGATGAGCTCCTACGAGCAGTACTTC. Translation: CASSSRTMSSYEQYF. This chain links TRBV11-2 with TRBJ2-7; no clear D. The CDR3 contains 15 residues. Germline V lookup: CDR1 SGHAT, CDR2 FQNNGV. With 4 bases removed from V and 0 bases from J, the gap between germline ends came to 13 bases.

This sequence joins TRBV20-1 and TRBJ1-2; D uncertain. The V and J ends lost 1 base and 6 bases respectively, with 12 bases between them. This CDR3 is built from 13 residues. Germline loops: CDR1 DFQATT, CDR2 SNEGSKA (reference sequence). As DNA, the CDR3 is TGCAGTGCTAGAGTTGCGGGTAGAGATGGCTACACCTTC. Its protein is CSARVAGRDGYTF.

This clonotype was seen a few times. V usage is TRBV15 and J usage is TRBJ2-1; no firm D call. The germline V gene encodes CDR1 LNHNV and CDR2 YYDKDF (reference sequence). This CDR3 is built from 13 residues. V was pared by 0 bases and J by 10 bases, with 10 bases between. The CDR3 DNA reads TGTGCCACCAGCAGAGATATCGTCGTCGAGCAGTTCTTC. Its protein is CATSRDIVVEQFF.

The CDR3 bases are TGTGCCAGCAGCTTAATGAAGGCGTGGGGGGAATACGAGCAGTACTTC. This sequence encodes CASSLMKAWGEYEQYF. This chain uses TRBV7-9 with TRBJ2-7; D might be TRBD2 (6 bases). V gave up 2 bases and J gave up 4 bases, with 18 bases separating them. The CDR3 loop spans 16 amino acids. Germline V gives CDR1 SEHNR, CDR2 FQNEAQ (reference sequence).

The rearrangement uses TRBV2 and TRBJ1-1; D gene uncertain. This CDR3 is built from 12 residues. The V and J ends lost 6 bases and 6 bases respectively, with 11 bases between them. Germline V gene sequence: CDR1 SNHLY, CDR2 FYNNEI. CDR3 loop: CASSDRTAEAFF. The CDR3 DNA sequence: TGTGCCAGCAGCGACCGGACGGCTGAAGCTTTCTTT.

This clonotype was detected only a few times. In DNA form, the CDR3 reads TGTGCCAGCAGCTTAGGGACTAGCGGCTACACCTTC. This encodes CASSLGTSGYTF. This chain joins TRBV7-9 and TRBJ1-2; D gene ambiguous. V lost 1 base, J lost 8 bases, and 8 bases lay in between. The CDR3 runs to 12 residues. CDR1 and CDR2 from the germline V gene are SEHNR and FQNEAQ (reference sequence). The full variable domain, with the rest looked up from reference TRBV7-9 and TRBJ1-2, is DTGVSQNPRHKITKRGQNVTFRCDPISEHNRLYWYRQTLGQGPEFLTYFQNEAQLEKSRLLSDRFSAERPKGSFSTLEIQRTEQGDSAMYLCASSLGTSGYTFGSGTRLTVV.

This clonotype showed up just a few times. The chain uses TRBV7-9 and TRBJ2-1, with TRBD1 matching over 12 bases. The CDR3 is made up of 16 amino acids. Trimming removed 10 bases from V and 0 bases from J; junction bases left unmatched: 7. Germline V gene data show CDR1 as SEHNR and CDR2 as FQNEAQ (reference sequence). The CDR3 reads CATGQGASSSYNEQFF. DNA of the CDR3: TGTGCCACGGGACAGGGGGCTTCGAGCTCCTACAATGAGCAGTTCTTC.

The V gene is TRBV12-5, the J gene TRBJ2-6; D gene unclear. Per the germline V gene, CDR1 is LGHNT and CDR2 is FRNRAP. The CDR3 is made up of 13 amino acids. V lost 1 base and J lost 2, with 0 bases in between. CDR3: CASGLAGANVLTF. In DNA, the CDR3 is TGTGCTAGTGGTTTGGCTGGGGCCAACGTCCTGACTTTC. The full variable domain, with the rest looked up from reference TRBV12-5 and TRBJ2-6, is DARVTQTPRHKVTEMGQEVTMRCQPILGHNTVFWYRQTMMQGLELLAYFRNRAPLDDSGMPKDRFSAEMPDATLATLKIQPSEPRDSAVYFCASGLAGANVLTFGAGSRLTVL.

This clonotype was observed a handful of times. V is TRBV5-1 and J is TRBJ1-1; TRBD1 matches at 7 bases. V trimming: 0 bases; J trimming: 5 bases; junction bases outside the gene matches: 7. Germline CDR1 SGHRS, CDR2 YFSETQ. This CDR3 contains 15 residues. CDR3 coding DNA: TGCGCCAGCAGCTTGGAGACAGGGTCAGGAACTGAAGCTTTCTTT. Translation gives CASSLETGSGTEAFF.

This clonotype was picked up a small number of times. The chain combines TRBV12-3 or TRBV12-4 with TRBJ1-2; D ambiguous. Trimming stripped 7 bases from V and 6 bases from J, with 15 bases between. The length of the CDR3 is 13 residues. CDR3 in DNA: TGTGCCAGCACCCCATCGGTAGGGAATGGCTACACCTTC. It codes for CASTPSVGNGYTF.

V gene TRBV3-1 combines with J gene TRBJ2-7; D possibly uses TRBD1 or TRBD2 (6 bases each). CDR1 is LGHDT and CDR2 is YNNKEL in the germline V gene (reference sequence). V was cut by 0 bases and J by 3 bases, with 12 bases left in between. The length of the CDR3 is 15 residues. This chain's CDR3 is CASSQEGGSIYEQYF. DNA for the CDR3: TGTGCCAGCAGCCAAGAAGGGGGGTCTATCTACGAGCAGTACTTC.

A word on this clonotype: An end of the junction does not agree with germline; a read error may underlie this. V and J are TRBV13 and TRBJ1-2, with D unclear. The CDR3 loop spans 15 amino acids. CDR1 is PRHDT and CDR2 is FYEKMQ in the germline V gene (reference sequence). This CDR3 is CASSPIQGPTDGYIF. The CDR3 DNA reads as TGTGCCAGCAGCCCGATCCAAGGCCCCACAGATGGCTACATCTTC.

J is TRBJ2-2 and V is TRBV7-3; no clear D. V was cut by 5 bases and J by 3 bases, with 16 bases left in between. This CDR3 spans 16 amino acids. Germline CDR1 and CDR2: SGHTA and FQGTGA. The CDR3 region has the DNA TGTGCCAGCAGCCCCCCAGTAGCTGGTGACACCGGGGAGCTGTTTTTT. Translated, it gives CASSPPVAGDTGELFF.

This clonotype came up a few times. The chain recombines TRBV30 with TRBJ1-2; D call uncertain. The CDR3 contains 12 residues. Germline V gene data show CDR1 as GTSNPN and CDR2 as SVGIG (reference sequence). Trimming took off 7 bases at V and 4 bases at J, with 13 bases between the two ends. The CDR3 DNA reads as TGTGCCTCTTCTCGATCCTTCTATGGCTACACCTTC. It codes for CASSRSFYGYTF.

For this clonotype: Germline and junction disagree at one end, which may indicate a read error. The genes are TRBV6-1 and TRBJ2-4; the D is unclear. The J call may not be correct, given that the DNA end is closer to TRBJ2-7. The CDR3 is made up of 14 amino acids. CDR1 MNHNS and CDR2 SASEGT come from the germline V gene. Written as DNA, the CDR3 is TGTGTCAGCAGTGAAGTGGTCACCACCTACGAGCAGTACTTC. Amino acids: CVSSEVVTTYEQYF.

The rearrangement links TRBV27 to TRBJ1-3; D call uncertain. This CDR3 is 13 amino acids long. CDR1 and CDR2 (germline): MNHEY, SMNVEV (reference sequence). V was shortened by 0 bases and J by 4 bases, with 4 bases between the two germline ends. The CDR3 loop reads CASSLSLGNTIYF. The CDR3 DNA reads TGTGCCAGCAGTTTATCCCTAGGAAACACCATATATTTT.

The chain combines TRBV7-9 with TRBJ1-2; 9 bases align to TRBD1. This CDR3 is built from 13 residues. After removal of 5 bases from V and 8 bases from J, the junction contained 6 bases not matched to a gene. Germline CDR1 reads SEHNR; CDR2 reads FQNEAQ (reference sequence). CDR3 DNA: TGTGCCAGCAGCATACAGGGGGCTGACGGCTACACCTTC. This codes for CASSIQGADGYTF.

Only a few counts were recorded for this clonotype. The chain has TRBV4-1 and TRBJ1-2; 7 bases match TRBD1. The CDR3 has 18 residues. The V gene end was trimmed by 0 bases and the J gene end by 4 bases; junction bases not matched to a gene: 14. Germline CDR1 and CDR2: MGHRA and YSYEKL. CDR3 coding DNA: TGCGCCAGCAGCCAAGACCATCGAACAGGGGAGAAAGGCTATGGCTACACCTTC. It is translated as CASSQDHRTGEKGYGYTF.

In its sample, this clonotype was seen a few times. The chain uses TRBV20-1 and TRBJ1-5; no firm D call. CDR3 length: 17 amino acids. CDR1 and CDR2 from the germline V gene are DFQATT and SNEGSKA (reference sequence). V lost 3 bases and J 0 bases, leaving 18 bases between the germline ends. This CDR3 reads CSARAPRGGVSNQPQHF. DNA for the CDR3: TGCAGTGCTAGGGCCCCCCGAGGCGGTGTTAGCAATCAGCCCCAGCATTTT.

V and J are TRBV6-5 and TRBJ1-6; 12 bases align to TRBD1. Germline CDR1 is MNHEY and CDR2 is SVGAGI. V lost 6 bases, J lost 8 bases, and 8 bases stayed unmatched. CDR3 length equals 16 residues. CDR3 residues: CASSSGTGGAYSPLHF. The CDR3 coding sequence is TGTGCCAGCAGCTCCGGGACAGGGGGCGCTTATTCACCCCTCCACTTT.

This clonotype was counted only a few times. The V gene is TRBV2, the J gene TRBJ1-2; TRBD1 might be the D (5 bases). Germline-derived CDR1 and CDR2 are SNHLY and FYNNEI. The CDR3 totals 11 residues. The V and J ends lost 9 bases and 1 base respectively, with 6 bases between them. Here the CDR3 reads CARGLNYGYTF. As DNA, the CDR3 is TGTGCCAGGGGACTTAACTATGGCTACACCTTC.

The chain carries TRBV18 and TRBJ2-3; D perhaps matches TRBD1 (6 bases). CDR1 KGHSH and CDR2 LQKENI come from the germline V gene. V was clipped by 3 bases and J by 5 bases, with 9 bases between them. This CDR3 has 13 residues. DNA of the CDR3: TGTGCCAGCTCACCCCTACAGGGAGATACGCAGTATTTT. Amino acid sequence: CASSPLQGDTQYF.

The chain recombines TRBV5-6 with TRBJ2-1; D is possibly TRBD1 (6 bases). This CDR3 has 14 residues. Germline V gives CDR1 SGHDT, CDR2 YYEEEE. V was clipped by 0 bases and J by 9 bases, with 13 bases between them. CDR3 nucleotide sequence: TGTGCCAGCAGCTTGGACAGGGCATCCGGTGAGCAGTTCTTC. It yields the protein CASSLDRASGEQFF.

This chain joins TRBV28 and TRBJ2-7; 7 bases align to TRBD2. V gave up 5 bases and J gave up 6 bases; unmatched junction bases: 19. The CDR3 is 17 amino acids. Looked up from germline, CDR1 is MDHEN and CDR2 is SYDVKM. CDR3 in DNA: TGTGCCAGCAGTGCCTCTGGCGGGGGACGGTCGCGGACCGAGCAGTACTTC. It is translated as CASSASGGGRSRTEQYF.

This clonotype was seen more than once but under ten times. V is TRBV4-1 and J is TRBJ2-1; 8 bases are shared with TRBD2. The junction had 6 bases not matched to a gene; V was cut back by 0 bases and J by 5 bases. This CDR3 is 16 amino acids long. The germline V gene has CDR1 MGHRA and CDR2 YSYEKL. The CDR3 DNA is TGCGCCAGCAGCCAAGATAGTACTAGCGGACACAATGAGCAGTTCTTC. As protein: CASSQDSTSGHNEQFF.